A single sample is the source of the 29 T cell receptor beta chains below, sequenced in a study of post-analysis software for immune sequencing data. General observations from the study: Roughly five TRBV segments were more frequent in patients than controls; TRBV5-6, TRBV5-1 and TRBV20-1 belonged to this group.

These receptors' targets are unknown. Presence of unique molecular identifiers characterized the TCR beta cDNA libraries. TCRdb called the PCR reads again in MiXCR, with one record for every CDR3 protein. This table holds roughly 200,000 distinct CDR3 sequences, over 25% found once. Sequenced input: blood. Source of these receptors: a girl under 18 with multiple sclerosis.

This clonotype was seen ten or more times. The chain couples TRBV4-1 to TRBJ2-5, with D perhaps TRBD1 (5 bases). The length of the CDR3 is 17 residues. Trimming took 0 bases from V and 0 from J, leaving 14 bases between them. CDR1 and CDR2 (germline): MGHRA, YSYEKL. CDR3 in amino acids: CASSQEFYTGYQETQYF. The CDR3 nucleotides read TGCGCCAGCAGCCAAGAGTTCTATACAGGTTACCAAGAGACCCAGTACTTC.

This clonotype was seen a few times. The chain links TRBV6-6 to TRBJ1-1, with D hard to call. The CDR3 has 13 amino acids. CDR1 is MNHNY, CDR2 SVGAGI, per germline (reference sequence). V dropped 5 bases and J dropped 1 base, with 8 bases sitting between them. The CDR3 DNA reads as TGTGCCAGCAGTCAAATCAAGAACACTGAAGCTTTCTTT. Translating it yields CASSQIKNTEAFF.

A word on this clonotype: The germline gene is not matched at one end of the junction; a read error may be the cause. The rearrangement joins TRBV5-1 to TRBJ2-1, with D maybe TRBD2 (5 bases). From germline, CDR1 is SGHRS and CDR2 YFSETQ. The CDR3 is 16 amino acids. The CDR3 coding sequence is TGCGCCAGCAGCTTGGAGTTAGCGTGGTCCTACAATAAGCAGTTCTTC. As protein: CASSLELAWSYNKQFF. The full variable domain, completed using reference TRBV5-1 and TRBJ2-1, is KAGVTQTPRYLIKTRGQQVTLSCSPISGHRSVSWYQQTPGQGLQFLFEYFSETQRNKGNFPGRFSGRQFSNSRSEMNVSTLELGDSALYLCASSLELAWSYNKQFFGPGTRLTVL.

The CDR3 coding sequence is TGCAGTACTGGAGTGAAGCAGGACTATGGCTACACCTTC. It encodes CSTGVKQDYGYTF. The gene calls are TRBV20-1 and TRBJ1-2; D is undetermined. Looked up from germline, CDR1 is DFQATT and CDR2 is SNEGSKA (reference sequence). The CDR3 contains 13 residues. Trimming took off 8 bases at V and 3 bases at J, with 16 bases between the two ends.

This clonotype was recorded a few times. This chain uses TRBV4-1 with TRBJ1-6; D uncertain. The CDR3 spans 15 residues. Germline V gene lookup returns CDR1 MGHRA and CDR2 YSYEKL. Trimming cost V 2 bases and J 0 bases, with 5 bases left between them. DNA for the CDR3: TGCGCCAGCAGCCAAAGCAGCTCCTATAATTCACCCCTCCACTTT. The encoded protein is CASSQSSSYNSPLHF.

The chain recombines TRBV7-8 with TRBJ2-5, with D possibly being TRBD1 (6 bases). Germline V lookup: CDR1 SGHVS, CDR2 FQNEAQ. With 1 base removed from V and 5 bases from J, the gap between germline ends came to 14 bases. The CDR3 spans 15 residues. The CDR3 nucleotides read TGTGCCAGCAGCTTAGGAGGAGGCACAGGGGAGACCCAGTACTTC. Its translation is CASSLGGGTGETQYF.

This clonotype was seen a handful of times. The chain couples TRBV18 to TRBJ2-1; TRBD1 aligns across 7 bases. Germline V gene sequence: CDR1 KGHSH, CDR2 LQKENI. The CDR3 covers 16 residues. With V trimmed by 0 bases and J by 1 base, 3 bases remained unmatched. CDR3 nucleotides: TGTGCCAGCTCACCACCGTCCAGGGGGTCCTACAATGAGCAGTTCTTC. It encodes CASSPPSRGSYNEQFF.

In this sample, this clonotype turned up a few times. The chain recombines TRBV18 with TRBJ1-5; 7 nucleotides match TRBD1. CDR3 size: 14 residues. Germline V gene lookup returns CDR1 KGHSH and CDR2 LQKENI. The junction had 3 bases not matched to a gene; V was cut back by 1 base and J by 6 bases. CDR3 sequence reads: CASSPQGAGQPQHF. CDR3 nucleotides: TGTGCCAGCTCACCACAGGGGGCGGGTCAGCCCCAGCATTTT.

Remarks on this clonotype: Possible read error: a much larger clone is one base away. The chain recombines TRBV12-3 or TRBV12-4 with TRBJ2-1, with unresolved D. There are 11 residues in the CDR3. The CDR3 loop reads CANSLIDEQFF. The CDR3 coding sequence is TGTGCCAACAGTTTAATAGATGAGCAGTTCTTC.

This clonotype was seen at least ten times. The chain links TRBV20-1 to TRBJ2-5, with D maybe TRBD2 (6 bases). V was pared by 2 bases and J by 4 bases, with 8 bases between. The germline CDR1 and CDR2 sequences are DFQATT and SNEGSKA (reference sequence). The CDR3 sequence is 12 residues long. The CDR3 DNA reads TGCAGTGCTAGACCCGGGGGAGAGACCCAGTACTTC. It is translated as CSARPGGETQYF.

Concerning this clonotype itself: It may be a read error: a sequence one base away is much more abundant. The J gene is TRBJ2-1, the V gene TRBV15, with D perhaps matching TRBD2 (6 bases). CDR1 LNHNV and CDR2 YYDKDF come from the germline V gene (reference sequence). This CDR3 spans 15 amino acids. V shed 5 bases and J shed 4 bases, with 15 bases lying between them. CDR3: CATSPWEAEYNEQFF. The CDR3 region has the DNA TGTGCCACCAGCCCCTGGGAGGCCGAATACAATGAGCAGTTCTTC. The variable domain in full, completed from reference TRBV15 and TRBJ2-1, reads DAMVIQNPRYQVTQFGKPVTLSCSQTLNHNVMYWYQQKSSQAPKLLFHYYDKDFNNEADTPDNFQSRRPNTSFCFLDIRSPGLGDTAMYLCATSPWEAEYNEQFFGPGTRLTVL.

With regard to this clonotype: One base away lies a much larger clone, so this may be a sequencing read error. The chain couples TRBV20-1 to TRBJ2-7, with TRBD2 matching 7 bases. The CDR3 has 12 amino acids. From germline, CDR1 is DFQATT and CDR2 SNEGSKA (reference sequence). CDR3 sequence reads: CRAGGDSYEQYF. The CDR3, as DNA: TGCAGGGCTGGGGGGGATTCCTACGAGCAGTACTTC.

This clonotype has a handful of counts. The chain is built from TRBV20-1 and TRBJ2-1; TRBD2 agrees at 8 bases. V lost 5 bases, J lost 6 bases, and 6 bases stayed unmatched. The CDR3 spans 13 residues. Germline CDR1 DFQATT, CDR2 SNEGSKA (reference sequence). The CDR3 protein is CSAVSGEGNEQFF. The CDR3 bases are TGCAGTGCTGTTAGCGGGGAGGGCAATGAGCAGTTCTTC.

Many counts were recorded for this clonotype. Here the CDR3 reads CASSLGGVSKETQYF. The CDR3 coding sequence is TGCGCCAGCAGCTTGGGGGGAGTATCAAAAGAGACCCAGTACTTC. The genes are TRBV5-1 and TRBJ2-5; tentative D call: TRBD2 (5 bases). V was trimmed by 0 bases and J by 3 bases, leaving 12 bases between them. Per the germline V gene, CDR1 is SGHRS and CDR2 is YFSETQ. The CDR3 runs 15 residues.

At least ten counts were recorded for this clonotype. The CDR3 loop is CASRATDTYEQYF. CDR3 bases: TGTGCCAGCAGAGCGACAGATACCTACGAGCAGTACTTC. The chain combines TRBV12-3 or TRBV12-4 with TRBJ2-7; TRBD1 might be the D (5 bases). The CDR3 has 13 amino acids. The ends were cut back, 6 bases at V and 2 bases at J, with 11 bases in the middle.

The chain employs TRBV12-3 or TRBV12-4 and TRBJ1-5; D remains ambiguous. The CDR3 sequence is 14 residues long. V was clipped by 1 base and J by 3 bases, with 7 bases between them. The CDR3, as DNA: TGTGCCAGCAGTTTAGGAGGCCCCAATCAGCCCCAGCATTTT. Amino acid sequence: CASSLGGPNQPQHF.

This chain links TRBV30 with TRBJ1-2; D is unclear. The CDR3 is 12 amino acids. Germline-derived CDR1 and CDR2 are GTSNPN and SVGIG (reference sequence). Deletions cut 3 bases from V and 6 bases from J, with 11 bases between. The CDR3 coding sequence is TGTGCCTGGAGCACCGGGTTCGATGGCTACACCTTC. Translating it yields CAWSTGFDGYTF.

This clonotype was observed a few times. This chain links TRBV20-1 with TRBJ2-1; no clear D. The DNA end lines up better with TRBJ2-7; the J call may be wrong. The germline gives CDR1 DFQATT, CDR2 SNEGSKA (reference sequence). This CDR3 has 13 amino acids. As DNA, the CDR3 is TGCAGTGCTAGAGGAGAAGGATACAATGAGCAGTACTTC. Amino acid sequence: CSARGEGYNEQYF.

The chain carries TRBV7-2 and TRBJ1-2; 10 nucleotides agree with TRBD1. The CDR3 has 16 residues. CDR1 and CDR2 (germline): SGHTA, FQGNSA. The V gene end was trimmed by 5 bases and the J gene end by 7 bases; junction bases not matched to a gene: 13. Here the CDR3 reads CASSPQGTGVEGGYTF. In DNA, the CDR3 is TGTGCCAGCAGCCCACAGGGGACAGGGGTTGAGGGTGGCTACACCTTC.

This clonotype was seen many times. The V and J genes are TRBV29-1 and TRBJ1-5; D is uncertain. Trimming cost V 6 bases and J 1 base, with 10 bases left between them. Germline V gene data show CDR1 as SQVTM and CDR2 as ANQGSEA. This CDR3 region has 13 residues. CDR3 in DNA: TGCAGCGTCGCGACCAGGAGCAATCAGCCCCAGCATTTT. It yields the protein CSVATRSNQPQHF.

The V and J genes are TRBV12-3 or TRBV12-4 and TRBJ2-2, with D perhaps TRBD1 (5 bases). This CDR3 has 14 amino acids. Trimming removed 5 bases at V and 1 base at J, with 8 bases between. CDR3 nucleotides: TGTGCCAGCAGTCCCACAGGGAACACCGGGGAGCTGTTTTTT. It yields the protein CASSPTGNTGELFF.

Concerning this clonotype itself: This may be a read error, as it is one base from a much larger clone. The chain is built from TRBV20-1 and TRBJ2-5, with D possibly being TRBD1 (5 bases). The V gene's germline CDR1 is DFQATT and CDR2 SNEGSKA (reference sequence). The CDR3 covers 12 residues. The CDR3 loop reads CRAKGSQETQYF. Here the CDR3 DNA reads TGCAGGGCAAAGGGGTCACAAGAGACCCAGTACTTC.

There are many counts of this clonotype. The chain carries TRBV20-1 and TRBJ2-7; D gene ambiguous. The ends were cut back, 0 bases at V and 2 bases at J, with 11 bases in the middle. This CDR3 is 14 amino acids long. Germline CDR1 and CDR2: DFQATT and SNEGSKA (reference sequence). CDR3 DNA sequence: TGCAGTGCTAGAGATCACGACCCTGCCTACGAGCAGTACTTC. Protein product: CSARDHDPAYEQYF.

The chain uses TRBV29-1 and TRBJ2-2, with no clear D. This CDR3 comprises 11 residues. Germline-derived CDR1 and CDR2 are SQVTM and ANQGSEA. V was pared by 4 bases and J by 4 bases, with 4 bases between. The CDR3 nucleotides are TGCAGCGTTGGAACCACCGGGGAGCTGTTTTTT. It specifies CSVGTTGELFF.

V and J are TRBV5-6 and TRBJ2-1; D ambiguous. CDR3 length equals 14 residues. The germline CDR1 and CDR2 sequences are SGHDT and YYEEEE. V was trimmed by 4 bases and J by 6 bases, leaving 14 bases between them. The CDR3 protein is CASSRTQKFNEQFF. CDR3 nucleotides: TGTGCCAGCAGCAGGACCCAAAAGTTCAATGAGCAGTTCTTC.

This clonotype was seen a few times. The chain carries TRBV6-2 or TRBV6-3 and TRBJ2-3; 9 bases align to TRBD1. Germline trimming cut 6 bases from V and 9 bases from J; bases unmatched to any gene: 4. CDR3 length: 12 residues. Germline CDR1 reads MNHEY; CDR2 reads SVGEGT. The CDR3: CASSAGQGTQYF. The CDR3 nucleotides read TGTGCCAGCAGCGCAGGACAGGGGACGCAGTATTTT.

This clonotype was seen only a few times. This chain's CDR3 is CASSLYLAGGRTGELFF. The DNA for the CDR3 is TGTGCCAGCAGTTTGTATCTAGCGGGAGGGCGCACCGGGGAGCTGTTTTTT. The chain carries TRBV27 and TRBJ2-2; 12 bases line up with TRBD2. Unmatched junction bases numbered 6, after V lost 3 bases and J lost 4 bases. This CDR3 region has 17 residues. Germline CDR1 is MNHEY and CDR2 is SMNVEV (reference sequence).

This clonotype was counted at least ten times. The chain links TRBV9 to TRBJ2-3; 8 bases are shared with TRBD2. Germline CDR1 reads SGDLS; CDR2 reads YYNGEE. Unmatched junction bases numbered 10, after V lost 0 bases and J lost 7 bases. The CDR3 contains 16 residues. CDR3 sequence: CASSVGPGGHRNTQYF. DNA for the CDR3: TGTGCCAGCAGCGTAGGGCCGGGGGGGCATAGGAATACGCAGTATTTT.

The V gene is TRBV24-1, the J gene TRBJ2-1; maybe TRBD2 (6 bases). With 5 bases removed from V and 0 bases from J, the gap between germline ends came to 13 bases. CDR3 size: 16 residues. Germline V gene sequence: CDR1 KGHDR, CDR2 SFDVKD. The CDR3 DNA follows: TGTGCCACCAGTGGGGCTAGCGTAACCTCCTACAATGAGCAGTTCTTC. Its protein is CATSGASVTSYNEQFF.